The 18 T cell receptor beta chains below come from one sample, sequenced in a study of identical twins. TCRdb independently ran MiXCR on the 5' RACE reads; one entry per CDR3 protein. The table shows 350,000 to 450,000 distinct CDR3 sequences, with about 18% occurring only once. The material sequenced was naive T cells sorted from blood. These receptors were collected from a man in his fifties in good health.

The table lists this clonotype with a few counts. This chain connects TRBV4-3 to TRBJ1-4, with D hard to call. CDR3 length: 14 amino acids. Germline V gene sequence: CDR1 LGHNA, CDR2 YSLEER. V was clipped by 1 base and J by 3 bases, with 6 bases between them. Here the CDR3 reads CASSQAGSNEKLFF. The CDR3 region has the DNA TGCGCCAGCAGCCAAGCGGGCTCTAATGAAAAACTGTTTTTT.

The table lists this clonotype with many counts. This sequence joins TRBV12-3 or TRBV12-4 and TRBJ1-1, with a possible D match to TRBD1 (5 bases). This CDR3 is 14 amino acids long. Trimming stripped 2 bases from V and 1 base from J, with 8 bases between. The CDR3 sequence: CASSLRQRNTEAFF. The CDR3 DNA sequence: TGTGCCAGCAGTTTAAGACAGCGGAACACTGAAGCTTTCTTT.

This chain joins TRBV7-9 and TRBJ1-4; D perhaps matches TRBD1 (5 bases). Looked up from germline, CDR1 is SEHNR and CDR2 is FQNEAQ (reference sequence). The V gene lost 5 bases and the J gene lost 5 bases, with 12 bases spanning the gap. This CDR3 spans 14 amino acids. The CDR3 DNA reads TGTGCCAGCAGCACGGGACGGCTGAATGAAAAACTGTTTTTT. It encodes CASSTGRLNEKLFF.

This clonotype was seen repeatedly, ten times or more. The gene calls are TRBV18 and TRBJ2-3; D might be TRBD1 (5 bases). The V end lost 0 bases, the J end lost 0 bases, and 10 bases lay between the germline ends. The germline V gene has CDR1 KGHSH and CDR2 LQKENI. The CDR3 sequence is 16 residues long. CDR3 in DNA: TGTGCCAGCTCACCACCGGGGCGGTCTAGCACAGATACGCAGTATTTT. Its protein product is CASSPPGRSSTDTQYF.

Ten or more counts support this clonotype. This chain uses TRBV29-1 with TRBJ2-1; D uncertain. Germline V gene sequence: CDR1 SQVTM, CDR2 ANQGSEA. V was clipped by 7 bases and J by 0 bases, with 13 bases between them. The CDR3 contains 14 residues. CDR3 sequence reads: CSGVGMSSYNEQFF. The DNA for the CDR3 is TGCAGCGGTGTTGGGATGAGCTCCTACAATGAGCAGTTCTTC.

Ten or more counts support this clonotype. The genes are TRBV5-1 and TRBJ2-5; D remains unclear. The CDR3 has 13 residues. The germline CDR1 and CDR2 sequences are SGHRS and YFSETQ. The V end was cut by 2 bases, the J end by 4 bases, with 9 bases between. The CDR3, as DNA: TGCGCCAGCAGCTTCTCAATGGGAGAGACCCAGTACTTC. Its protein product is CASSFSMGETQYF.

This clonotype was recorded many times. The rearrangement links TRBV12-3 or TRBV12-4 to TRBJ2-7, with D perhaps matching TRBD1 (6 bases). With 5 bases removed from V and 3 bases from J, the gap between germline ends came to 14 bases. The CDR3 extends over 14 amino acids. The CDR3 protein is CASSPEGQLYEQYF. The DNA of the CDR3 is TGTGCCAGCAGTCCCGAGGGACAACTCTACGAGCAGTACTTC.

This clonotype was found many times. The CDR3 DNA reads as TGTGCCAGCAGCATCGACCTAAACACTGAAGCTTTCTTT. This encodes CASSIDLNTEAFF. This sequence joins TRBV11-2 and TRBJ1-1; the D is unclear. Trimming shortened V by 5 bases and J by 2 bases, and 9 bases separated the two germline ends. This CDR3 is 13 amino acids long. Germline V gene sequence: CDR1 SGHAT, CDR2 FQNNGV.

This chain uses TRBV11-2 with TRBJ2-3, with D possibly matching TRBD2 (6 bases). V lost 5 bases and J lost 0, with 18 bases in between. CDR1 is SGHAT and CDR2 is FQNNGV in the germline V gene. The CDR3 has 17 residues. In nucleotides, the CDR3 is TGTGCCAGCAGCGTGAGTGGAGGGAGAGGGAGCACAGATACGCAGTATTTT. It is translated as CASSVSGGRGSTDTQYF.

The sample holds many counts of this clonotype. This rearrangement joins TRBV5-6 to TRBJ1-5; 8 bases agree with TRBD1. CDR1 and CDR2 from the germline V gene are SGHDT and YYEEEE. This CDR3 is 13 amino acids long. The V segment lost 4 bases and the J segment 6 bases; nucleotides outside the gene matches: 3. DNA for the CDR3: TGTGCCAGCAGCGACCAGGGGGCTCAGCCCCAGCATTTT. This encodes CASSDQGAQPQHF.

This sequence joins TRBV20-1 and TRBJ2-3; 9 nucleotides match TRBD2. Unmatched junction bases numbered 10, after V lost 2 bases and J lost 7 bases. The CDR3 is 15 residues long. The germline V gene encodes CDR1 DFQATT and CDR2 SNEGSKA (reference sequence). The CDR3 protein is CSARSVAGVRNTQYF. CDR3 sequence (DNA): TGCAGTGCTAGATCGGTAGCGGGGGTCCGGAATACGCAGTATTTT.

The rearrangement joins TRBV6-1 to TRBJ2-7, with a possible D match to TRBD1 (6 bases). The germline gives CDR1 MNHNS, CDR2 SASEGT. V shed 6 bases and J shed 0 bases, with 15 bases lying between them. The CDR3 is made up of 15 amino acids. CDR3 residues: CASSLRGPRSYEQYF. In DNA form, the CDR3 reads TGTGCCAGCAGCCTCAGGGGCCCCCGCTCCTACGAGCAGTACTTC.

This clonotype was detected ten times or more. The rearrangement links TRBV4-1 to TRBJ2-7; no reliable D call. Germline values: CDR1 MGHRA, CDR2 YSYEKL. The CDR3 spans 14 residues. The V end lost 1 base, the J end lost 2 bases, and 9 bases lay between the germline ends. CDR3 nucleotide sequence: TGCGCCAGCAGCCAAGGAGTCGGCACCTACGAGCAGTACTTC. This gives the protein CASSQGVGTYEQYF.

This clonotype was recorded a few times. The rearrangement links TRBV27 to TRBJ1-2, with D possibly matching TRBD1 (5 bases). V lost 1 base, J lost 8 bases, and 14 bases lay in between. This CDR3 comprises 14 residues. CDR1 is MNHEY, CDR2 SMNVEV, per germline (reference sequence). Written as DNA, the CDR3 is TGTGCCAGCAGTTTATATTTCGGGGCTCTGGGCTACACCTTC. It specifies CASSLYFGALGYTF.

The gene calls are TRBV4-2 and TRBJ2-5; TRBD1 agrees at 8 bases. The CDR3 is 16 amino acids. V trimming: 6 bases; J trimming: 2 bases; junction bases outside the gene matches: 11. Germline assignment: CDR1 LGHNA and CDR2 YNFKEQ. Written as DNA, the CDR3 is TGTGCCAGCAGTCATGACACAGGGGGAGTACAAGAGACCCAGTACTTC. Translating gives CASSHDTGGVQETQYF.

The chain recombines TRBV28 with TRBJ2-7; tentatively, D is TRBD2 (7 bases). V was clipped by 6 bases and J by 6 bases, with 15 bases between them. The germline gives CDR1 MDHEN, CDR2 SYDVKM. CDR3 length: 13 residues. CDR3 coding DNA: TGTGCCAGCAGCGGGGGGCCAGGCCTCGAGCAGTACTTC. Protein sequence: CASSGGPGLEQYF.

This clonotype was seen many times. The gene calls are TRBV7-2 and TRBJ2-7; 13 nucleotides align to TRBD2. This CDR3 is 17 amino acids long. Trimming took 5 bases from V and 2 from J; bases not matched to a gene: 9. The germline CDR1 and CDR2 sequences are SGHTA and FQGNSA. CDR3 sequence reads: CASSARTSGSLPYEQYF. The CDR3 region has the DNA TGTGCCAGCAGCGCAAGGACTAGCGGGAGTCTCCCCTACGAGCAGTACTTC.

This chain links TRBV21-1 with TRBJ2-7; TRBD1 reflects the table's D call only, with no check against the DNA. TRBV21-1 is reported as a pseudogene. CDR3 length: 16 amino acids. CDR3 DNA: TGTGCCAGCAGCAAAGCGCGGCCGGGACCCTCCTACGAGCAGTACTTC. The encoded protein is CASSKARPGPSYEQYF.